This T cell receptor (beta chain) was sequenced for a study of CD8 T cells in ankylosing spondylitis. As to this clonotype: Its antigen is undetermined.

Quantitative molecular-barcoded 5'-RACE generated the TCR beta libraries. Using its own MiXCR run on the 5' RACE reads, TCRdb lists one record per CDR3 protein. The sample holds roughly 440,000 distinct CDR3 sequences, about 15% seen once. V lost 4 bases to trimming and J lost 1 base; unmatched junction nucleotides: 6. CDR3 length equals 15 residues. Germline V gene sequence: CDR1 MNHNS, CDR2 SASEGT. Study-wide findings and caveats: Within ankylosing spondylitis blood, a TCR beta motif made up of seven to nine highly homologous variants appeared to be characteristic. In the blood and synovial fluid of reactive arthritis, some motif variants had been previously reported. CD8+ by phenotype, disease-linked clones were relatively rare in peripheral blood.

The rearrangement joins TRBV6-1 to TRBJ1-1; 7 bases match TRBD1. This TCR was sampled from a male donor with ankylosing spondylitis. What was sequenced was blood, either unsorted or a sorted T cell fraction (not recorded which). CDR3 coding DNA: TGTGCCAGCAGTGCATTGGGACAGACGAACACTGAAGCTTTCTTT. Amino acids: CASSALGQTNTEAFF.